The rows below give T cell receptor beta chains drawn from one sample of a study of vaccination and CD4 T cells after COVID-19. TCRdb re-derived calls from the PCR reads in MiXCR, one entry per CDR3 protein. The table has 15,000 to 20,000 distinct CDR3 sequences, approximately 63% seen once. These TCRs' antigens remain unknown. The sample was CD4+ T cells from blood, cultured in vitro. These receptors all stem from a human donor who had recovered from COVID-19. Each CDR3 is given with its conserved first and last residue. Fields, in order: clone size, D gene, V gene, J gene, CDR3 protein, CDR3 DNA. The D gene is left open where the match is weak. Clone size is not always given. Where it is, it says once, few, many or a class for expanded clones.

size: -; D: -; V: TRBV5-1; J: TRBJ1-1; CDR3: CASSLGFSTMNTEAFF; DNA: TGCGCCAGCAGCTTGGGGTTTTCGACAATGAACACTGAAGCTTTCTTT
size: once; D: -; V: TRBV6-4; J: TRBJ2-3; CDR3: CASSPGTYRTDTQYF; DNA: TGTGCCAGCAGCCCGGGGACTTACCGCACAGATACGCAGTATTTT
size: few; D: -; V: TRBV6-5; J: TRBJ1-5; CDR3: CASSYSRDGNQPQHF; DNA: TGTGCCAGCAGTTACTCGAGAGACGGCAATCAGCCCCAGCATTTT
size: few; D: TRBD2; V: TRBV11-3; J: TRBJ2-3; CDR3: CASSLGAGGRTDTQYF; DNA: TGTGCCAGCAGCTTAGGAGCGGGGGGCCGCACAGATACGCAGTATTTT
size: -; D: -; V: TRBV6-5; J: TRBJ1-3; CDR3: CASSYSEGVGVNSGNTIYF; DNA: TGTGCCAGCAGTTACTCGGAAGGGGTCGGGGTTAACTCTGGAAACACCATATATTTT
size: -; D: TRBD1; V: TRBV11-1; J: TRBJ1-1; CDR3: CASRSGQGRPFF; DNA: TGTGCCAGCAGATCAGGACAGGGCCGCCCTTTCTTT
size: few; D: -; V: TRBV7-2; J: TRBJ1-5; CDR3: CASSLGDRNQPQHF; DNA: TGTGCCAGCAGCTTAGGGGACCGCAATCAGCCCCAGCATTTT
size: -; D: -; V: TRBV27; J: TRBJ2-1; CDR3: CATGGQHYNEQFF; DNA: TGTGCCACCGGGGGACAGCACTACAATGAGCAGTTCTTC
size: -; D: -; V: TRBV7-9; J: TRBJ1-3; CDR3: CASSPPRKGSSGNTIYF; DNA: TGTGCCAGCAGCCCACCCCGGAAGGGGAGCTCTGGAAACACCATATATTTT
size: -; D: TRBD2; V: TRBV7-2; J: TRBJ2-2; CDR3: CASSLLAGTNTGELFF; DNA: TGTGCCAGCAGCTTATTAGCGGGAACAAACACCGGGGAGCTGTTTTTT
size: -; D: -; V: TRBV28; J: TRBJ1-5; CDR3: CASSRGRNQPQHF; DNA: TGTGCCAGCAGTAGAGGGAGGAATCAGCCCCAGCATTTT
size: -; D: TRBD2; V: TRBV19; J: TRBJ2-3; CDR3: CASSHALSDRRGDTQYF; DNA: TGTGCCAGTAGTCACGCTTTGTCAGACCGGCGGGGGGATACGCAGTATTTT